This T cell receptor beta chain was recovered during a study of beta chain features in type 1 diabetes. General observations from the study: Whether HLA type affects TCRB rearrangement stayed undetermined in the present work.

What was sequenced were expressed TCRB transcripts, since all of the isolated RNA had been reverse transcribed. The protocol was immunoSEQ multiplex PCR, while the TCRdb copy is restricted to in-frame clones and leaves out a portion. Of about 290,000 clones in the sample, around 7.8% were seen once. As to this clone: Antigen: not known.

The V gene's germline CDR1 is MNHEY and CDR2 SVGAGI. CDR3 length: 15 amino acids. J lost 1 base, V lost 6 bases, and 8 bases had no gene match. Input material: central memory CD4+ T cells from blood. V gene TRBV6-5 combines with J gene TRBJ2-7, with 8 positions matching TRBD1. The sequence came from a young woman in good health. CDR3 sequence (DNA): TGTGCCAGCAGCCCCCCGGGACAGGCGTCCTACGAGCAGTACTTC. Residues: CASSPPGQASYEQYF.